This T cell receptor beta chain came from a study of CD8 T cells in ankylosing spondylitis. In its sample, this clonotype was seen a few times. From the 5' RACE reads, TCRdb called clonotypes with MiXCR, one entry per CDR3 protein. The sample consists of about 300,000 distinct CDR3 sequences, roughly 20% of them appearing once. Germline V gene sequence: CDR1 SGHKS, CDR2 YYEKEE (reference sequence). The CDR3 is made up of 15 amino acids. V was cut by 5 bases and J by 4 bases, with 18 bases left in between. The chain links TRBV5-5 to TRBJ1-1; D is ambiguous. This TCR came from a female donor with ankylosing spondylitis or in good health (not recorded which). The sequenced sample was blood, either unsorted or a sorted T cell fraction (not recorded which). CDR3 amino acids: CASSRGPLRGTEAFF. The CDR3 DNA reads TGTGCCAGCAGTCGCGGGCCACTCCGAGGCACTGAAGCTTTCTTT.